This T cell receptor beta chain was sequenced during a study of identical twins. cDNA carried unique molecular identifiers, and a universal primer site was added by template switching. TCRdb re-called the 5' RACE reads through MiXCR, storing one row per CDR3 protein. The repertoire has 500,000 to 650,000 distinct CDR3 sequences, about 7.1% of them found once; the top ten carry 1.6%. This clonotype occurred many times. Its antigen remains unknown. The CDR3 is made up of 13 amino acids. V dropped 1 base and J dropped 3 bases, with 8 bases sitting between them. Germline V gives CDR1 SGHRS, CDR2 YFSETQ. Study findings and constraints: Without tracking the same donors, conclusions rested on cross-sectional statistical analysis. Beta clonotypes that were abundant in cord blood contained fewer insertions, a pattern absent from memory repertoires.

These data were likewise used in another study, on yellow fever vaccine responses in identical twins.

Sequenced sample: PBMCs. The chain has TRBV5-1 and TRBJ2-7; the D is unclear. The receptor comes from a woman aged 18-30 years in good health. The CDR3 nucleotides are TGCGCCAGCAGCTTGTCCCTGTACTACGAGCAGTACTTC. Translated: CASSLSLYYEQYF.